Here is one T cell receptor beta chain with its context. The antigen this receptor binds is unknown. Per-base qualities were not stored, and no clone one base away is much larger. This entry is derived from a study of cytomegalovirus exposure and HLA in healthy donors (dated by TCRdb to 2016 to 2017). The study in broad terms: In an earlier analysis of some 610 of the donors, 276 Gb of sequence data and just under 120 million unique TCR beta sequences from 180 million or so T cells were reported. About 300 gigabases of sequencing data and approximately 85 million unique TCR sequences were included in an early release covering under 650 HLA-typed donors. Of the roughly 390 genotyped donors, 75% to 85% were placed in the genetic ancestry cluster associated with self-reported Caucasian donors. The study aimed to test whether signatures of past pathogen exposure could be identified by cataloging public T cell receptors. Using immunosequencing, the study profiled T cell repertoires from fewer than 700 subjects and related those repertoires to cytomegalovirus serostatus. Besides the first cohort of around 670 subjects, a separate validation cohort made up of 120 different subjects was used. The study combined high-throughput TCR immunosequencing, statistical association of individual TCRs with disease status, and machine learning to predict cytomegalovirus infection status. In a later analysis, previously published TCR beta repertoires from roughly 710 donors were re-analyzed and high-resolution HLA genotyping was added so that TCR occurrence patterns could be studied. The later analysis used no new phenotypic data to find candidate immune exposures, relying instead on TCR beta sequences and their occurrence across donors. In an earlier analysis of roughly 580 of the donors, high-throughput TCR beta sequencing was used to judge whether each TCR beta V gene segment behaved as functional or pseudogenic. Donor age, sex, ethnicity and CMV serostatus were compiled alongside the repertoire data. In a later genetic analysis, genome-wide SNP genotypes for about three fifths of the roughly 670 donors were used, and that subset was treated as a discovery cohort. Every discovery cohort repertoire had been produced on one sequencing platform. HLA typing included class I and class II loci at four-digit resolution. The number of donors typed differed by locus, with roughly 629-640 for A, B, C, DRB1 and DQB1, 522 for DQA1, about 610 for DPA1, and some 450 for DPB1. Five DR-DQ haplotypes were handled as single units for association and clustering because linkage in the cohort was strong. Across about 370 genotyped donors of the cohort, an average of about 240,000 unique TCR beta nucleotide sequences per donor were sequenced, and 15% to 20% of those sequences were non-productive.

Library preparation employed the immunoSEQ multiplex PCR assay. For the multiplex PCR, a mixture combining 60 forward primers for TCR Vbeta segments and 13 reverse primers for TCR Jbeta segments was used. A multiplex PCR assay on genomic DNA amplified the CDR3 region of rearranged TCR beta genes. The amplified TCR beta libraries were sequenced on the Illumina HiSeq System as 87-base-pair reads. Regarding the original processing steps: A later analysis counted tens of millions of unique TCR beta chains across the 690 or so repertoires, and around 9.9 million of these chains were shared by at least two donors. To remove PCR and sequencing errors, raw reads were error-corrected and collapsed into unique sequences using a nearest-neighbor algorithm that merged closely related sequences. CDR3 sequences were aligned to IMGT reference sequences to assign V, D and J gene segments. Each retained sequence needed at least a six-nucleotide match to both a V gene segment and a J gene segment. Rearrangements were called productive when the CDR3 lacked stop codons and stayed in frame with V and J; all others were non-productive. Following IMGT convention, CDR3 was defined as the stretch from the second conserved V-encoded cysteine to the conserved J-encoded phenylalanine. In an earlier analysis of around 600 of the donors, sequences lacking an unambiguous match to a single V gene segment were excluded. In an earlier analysis of about 590 of the donors, a V segment was called functional when productive rearrangements were above 56.7%, and segregating when the standard deviation between donors exceeded 5%. A statistical classification framework was built for diagnosing cytomegalovirus status from the catalog of TCR beta chain sequences. In a later analysis, V and J genes were assigned by comparing TCR nucleotide sequences against IMGT/GENE-DB human TR gene sequences. A later analysis assigned CDR3 sequences and most-parsimonious VDJ recombination scenarios with the TCRdist pipeline. A later analysis defined each TCR beta chain by its CDR3 amino acid sequence plus V-gene family, and excluded reads lacking a unique V-gene family. In a later analysis, 500 to 700 highly shared, low-generation-probability nucleotide sequences were removed to address suspected cross-contamination and a sequencing artifact. For each public chain, a later analysis derived a clonal expansion index from normalized ranks of inferred template counts within each repertoire. In a later analysis, generation probabilities were computed using a VDJ recombination model fitted to out-of-frame rearrangements, and the results were checked against IGoR. A later analysis scored TCR-TCR, TCR-HLA and TCR-CMV co-occurrence with hypergeometric tests, applying a repertoire-size bias correction to TCR pairs. A later analysis estimated false discovery rates by permuting HLA or CMV assignments 20 times. In a later analysis, co-occurring TCRs were grouped using DBSCAN, and TCRdist sequence similarity was added for clustering within HLA-allele-positive subsets. For co-occurrence clustering, repertoires with fewer than 30,000 or more than 120,000 public chains were excluded, along with roughly 5 repertoires with anomalous nucleotide sharing. TCRdb mirrors the immuneACCESS table, restricted to in-frame sequences. Some clones are absent from its copies; in checked studies, under half trace to an unresolved V gene, and the reason for the others is unknown. That table supplies the V and J calls and clone size; D and trimming were determined from the DNA. The sample yields roughly 180,000 clones; around four fifths were counted once. The ten largest clones take up 1.3% of the sample.

The cohort consisted of 600 to 700 healthy bone marrow donors. All cohort members were sampled while nominally healthy, although unrecorded immune exposures were likely present. The donor tested CMV seronegative, placing the donor among the approximately 400 seronegative members of the cohort. A peripheral blood sample was provided by each donor, and peripheral blood mononuclear cells were used for TCR beta sequencing. Genomic DNA extraction from the blood cell samples was performed with the Qiagen DNeasy Blood Extraction Kit. In the germline V gene, CDR1 corresponds to SGHTA and CDR2 to FQGNSA. At the junction V is shortened by 0 bases and J by 4 bases; bases outside the gene matches: 6. The cysteine opens and the phenylalanine closes a CDR3 of 16 amino acids. CDR3 DNA is the only sequence kept; it has 48 bases, read in frame from the first base. Findings and caveats that apply to the study as a whole: According to a later genetic analysis, donors in an Asian-associated ancestry cluster had fewer N-insertions in productive TCRs than the approximately 700-donor mean. A cluster of highly shared sequence variants was judged likely to be a technical artifact of the sequencing pipeline. According to a later analysis, TCR association rates differed among HLA loci, with DRB1 alleles showing the most associated TCRs and HLA-C alleles showing the fewest. Strong co-occurrence of HLA alleles, especially DR and DQ, made assigning TCR associations to individual alleles difficult. A later analysis associated 16,951 TCR beta sequences with specific HLA alleles at a false discovery rate of 0.05. In a later analysis, HLA-associated TCR beta chains were found to be more clonally expanded and to have lower generation probabilities than equally common non-associated chains. It was suggested by the authors that the approach could potentially be generalized to other disease states and immunological phenotypes. Most TCR sequences were observed very rarely across donors, whereas some public TCRs were present in many individuals. Linkage disequilibrium might explain the correlated functional status among segregating V segments, but an unknown experimental factor could not be ruled out. A total of some 180 TCR beta chains were listed by the study as associated with cytomegalovirus. The 87-base-pair reads could not distinguish some IMGT-functional V segments, including TRBV6-2 and TRBV6-3, so those segments were excluded. This cohort had only TCR beta chains sequenced, and the lack of alpha or paired-chain data limited which features could be detected. According to a later analysis, parvovirus B19, influenza, CMV and Epstein-Barr virus appeared linked to several top co-occurrence clusters. In both the original and validation cohorts, the classifier was reported to diagnose cytomegalovirus status with high specificity and sensitivity. The earlier analysis of about 600 of the donors excluded 15 to 20 rarely observed V segments, including chromosome 9 orphons, because counts were too low. In vitro tests confirmed that three of the cytomegalovirus-associated TCR beta chains recognize cytomegalovirus antigens. A further reported finding was that TCR beta sequences accurately predicted the HLA-A and HLA-B alleles for most subjects in the first cohort. The presence/absence analyses assumed that sequencing depth was roughly uniform across donors, and that assumption may not be true. A later analysis found that most CMV-associated TCR beta chains appeared HLA-restricted, with HLA associations seemingly driven largely by CMV exposure. Because some donors lacked HLA typing at each locus, the association tests relied only on the typed subset. In an earlier analysis of roughly 500 of the donors, most TCR beta V segments appeared in productive rearrangements about 90% or about 30% of the time, broadly matching IMGT annotations. V-gene and J-gene trimming of TCR beta chains was associated with a missense DCLRE1C variant in a later genetic analysis, and the association was replicated in an independent cohort. The only immune exposure information available for the cohort was CMV serostatus.

The sample taken for sequencing was PBMCs. The sequence came from a young man in good health and CMV-seronegative. In this chain, TRBV7-2 is recombined with TRBJ2-1, and TRBD2 matches 7 of the central bases. The CDR3 corresponds to CASSLAGGGKYNEQFF. The nucleotides read TGTGCCAGCAGCTTAGCGGGCGGGGGAAAATACAATGAGCAGTTCTTC.